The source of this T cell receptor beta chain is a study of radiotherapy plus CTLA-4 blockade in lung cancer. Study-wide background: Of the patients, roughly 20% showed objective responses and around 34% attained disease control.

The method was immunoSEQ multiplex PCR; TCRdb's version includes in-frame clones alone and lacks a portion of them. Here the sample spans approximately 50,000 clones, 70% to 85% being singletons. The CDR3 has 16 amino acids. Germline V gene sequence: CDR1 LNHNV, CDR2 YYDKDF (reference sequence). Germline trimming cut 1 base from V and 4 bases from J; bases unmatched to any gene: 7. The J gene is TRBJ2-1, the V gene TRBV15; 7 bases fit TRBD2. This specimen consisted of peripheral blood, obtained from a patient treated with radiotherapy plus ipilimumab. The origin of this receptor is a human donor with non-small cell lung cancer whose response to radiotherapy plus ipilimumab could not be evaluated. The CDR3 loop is CATSRGGSSGYNEQFF. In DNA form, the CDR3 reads TGTGCCACCAGCAGAGGAGGTTCTAGCGGTTACAATGAGCAGTTCTTC.